This paragraph reports one T cell receptor (beta chain). Its antigen is still unknown. The data belong to a study of OX40 agonist ivuxolimab in advanced cancers. Looking at the study overall: Every 2 weeks, ivuxolimab was infused into the patients intravenously at between 0.01 and 10 mg/kg. Overall study results and limits: Averaged across samples, CD8+ T cells carried more expanded clones than CD4+ did. Several nonresponders also turned out to have low normalized T-cell clonal expansion. By week 6 at 0.1 to 3.0 mg/kg, blood CD4+ and CD8+ T cells had expanded clonally.

With 3 bases removed from V and 2 bases from J, the gap between germline ends came to 10 bases. The CDR3 runs 15 residues. The germline CDR1 and CDR2 sequences are SGHTA and FQGNSA. The assay was immunoSEQ multiplex PCR, and TCRdb's table has in-frame clones only and misses some. The table shows 30,000 to 50,000 clones, with roughly 91% occurring only once. The V gene is TRBV7-2, the J gene TRBJ1-4; D not resolved. The input for sequencing was CD4+ or CD8+ T cells sorted from blood, taken in a trial of the OX40 agonist ivuxolimab. This receptor was taken from an adult with an advanced solid tumor such as melanoma, head and neck, liver or kidney cancer. CDR3 residues: CASSFYLGTNEKLFF. Written as DNA, the CDR3 is TGTGCCAGCAGCTTCTATCTAGGGACTAATGAAAAACTGTTTTTT.